Below are 10 T cell receptor beta chains sequenced from a single sample in a study of blood T cells in healthy people across ages. The authors ran a second PCR of roughly 6 to 12 cycles using a sample-barcoded 5' primer and a J-beta primer mix. TCRdb re-called the 5' RACE reads through MiXCR, storing one row per CDR3 protein. Found here are more than 500,000 distinct CDR3 sequences, about 25% of them singletons; the top ten hold approximately 3.7%. This same sample was also taken into another study, of T cells of mothers and their children.

Sequencing was performed on blood. These receptor sequences come from a boy aged 2 to 9 in good health.

The chain links TRBV7-2 to TRBJ2-2, with D possibly matching TRBD2 (6 bases). The germline V gene has CDR1 SGHTA and CDR2 FQGNSA. The germline V and J ends were trimmed by 4 bases and 4 bases, with 13 bases remaining between them. The CDR3 runs to 15 residues. CDR3 sequence (DNA): TGTGCCAGCAGCTCCCCAGTGGGGGGCACCGGGGAGCTGTTTTTT. This encodes CASSSPVGGTGELFF.

V usage is TRBV13 and J usage is TRBJ2-7, with 7 nucleotides matching TRBD2. From germline, CDR1 is PRHDT and CDR2 FYEKMQ (reference sequence). J was trimmed by 6 bases and V by 8 bases; bases with no gene match: 10. The CDR3 contains 13 residues. In DNA form, the CDR3 reads TGTGCCAGCCAGAAGCGGGGCACGGTCGAGCAGTACTTC. Amino acids: CASQKRGTVEQYF.

This clonotype was seen once. This sequence joins TRBV11-2 and TRBJ2-5; weak D call: TRBD2 (5 bases). TRBJ2-7 explains the end of the DNA better; the J call may be wrong. Germline V gene lookup returns CDR1 SGHAT and CDR2 FQNNGV. CDR3 length: 14 amino acids. As DNA, the CDR3 is TGTGCCAGCAGCTCAATTCGAGGCCGGGGCGAGCAGTACTTC. It yields the protein CASSSIRGRGEQYF.

V usage is TRBV7-9 and J usage is TRBJ1-4, with TRBD1 identical over 9 bases. V was pared by 5 bases and J by 7 bases, with 8 bases of the junction left unmatched. The CDR3 runs 15 residues. Germline loops: CDR1 SEHNR, CDR2 FQNEAQ (reference sequence). Here the CDR3 reads CASSATTGGGEKLFF. Here the CDR3 DNA reads TGTGCCAGCAGCGCCACCACAGGGGGCGGTGAAAAACTGTTTTTT.

The V call is TRBV7-2, the J call TRBJ2-1; TRBD2 aligns across 9 bases. V dropped 5 bases and J dropped 6; count of bases not matched to a gene: 8. From germline, CDR1 is SGHTA and CDR2 FQGNSA. CDR3 length: 15 amino acids. The CDR3 loop is CASSPAGLASNEQFF. The CDR3 nucleotides read TGTGCCAGCAGCCCAGCGGGACTAGCCTCCAATGAGCAGTTCTTC.

V usage is TRBV5-5 and J usage is TRBJ1-5; TRBD1 might be the D (5 bases). This CDR3 comprises 15 residues. Deletions cut 4 bases from V and 5 bases from J, with 16 bases between. The germline V gene encodes CDR1 SGHKS and CDR2 YYEKEE (reference sequence). The CDR3 sequence is CASSPYPGGDQPQHF. DNA for the CDR3: TGTGCCAGCAGCCCTTACCCCGGGGGAGATCAGCCCCAGCATTTT.

The CDR3 sequence is CASSLKARRGTDTQYF. The CDR3, as DNA: TGCGCCAGCAGCTTGAAAGCGAGGCGGGGCACAGATACGCAGTATTTT. The gene calls are TRBV5-1 and TRBJ2-3, with D possibly matching TRBD2 (5 bases). There are 16 residues in the CDR3. The germline CDR1 and CDR2 sequences are SGHRS and YFSETQ. V was shortened by 1 base and J by 1 base, with 13 bases between the two germline ends.

This clonotype was counted between two and nine times. The V call is TRBV15, the J call TRBJ1-2, with TRBD1 as a possible D gene (5 bases). The CDR3 spans 13 residues. CDR1 LNHNV and CDR2 YYDKDF come from the germline V gene (reference sequence). V lost 3 bases to trimming and J lost 2 bases, with 7 bases between them. CDR3 protein: CATSSRDNYGYTF. As DNA, the CDR3 is TGTGCCACCAGCAGCCGGGACAACTATGGCTACACCTTC.

This clonotype has a handful of counts. The chain employs TRBV7-9 and TRBJ1-2, with D possibly being TRBD1 (6 bases). Trimming removed 5 bases from V and 2 bases from J, with 18 bases in between. Germline lookup yields CDR1 SEHNR and CDR2 FQNEAQ (reference sequence). This CDR3 is 16 amino acids long. CDR3 loop: CASSPPGHQRNYGYTF. The CDR3 DNA is TGTGCCAGCAGCCCGCCGGGACACCAAAGAAACTATGGCTACACCTTC.

V usage is TRBV4-3 and J usage is TRBJ2-2, with 8 bases identical to TRBD1. The V segment lost 3 bases and the J segment 11 bases; nucleotides outside the gene matches: 17. This CDR3 contains 17 residues. The germline gives CDR1 LGHNA, CDR2 YSLEER. CDR3 in DNA: TGCGCCAGCAGCCACCCGCCTAGGACAGGGCTTCCTTTAGAGCTGTTTTTT. Protein: CASSHPPRTGLPLELFF.